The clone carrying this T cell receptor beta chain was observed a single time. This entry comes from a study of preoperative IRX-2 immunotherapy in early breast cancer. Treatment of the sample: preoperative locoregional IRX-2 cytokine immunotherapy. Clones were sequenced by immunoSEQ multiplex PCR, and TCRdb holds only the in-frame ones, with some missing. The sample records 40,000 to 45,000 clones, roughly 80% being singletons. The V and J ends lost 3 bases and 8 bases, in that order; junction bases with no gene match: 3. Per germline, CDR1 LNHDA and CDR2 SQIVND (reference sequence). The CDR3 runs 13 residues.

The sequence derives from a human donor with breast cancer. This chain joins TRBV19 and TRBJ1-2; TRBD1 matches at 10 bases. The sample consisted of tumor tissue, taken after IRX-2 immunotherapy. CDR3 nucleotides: TGTGCCAGTAGTATGGGACAGGGGTGGGGCTACACCTTC. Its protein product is CASSMGQGWGYTF.